The rows below give T cell receptor beta chains drawn from one sample of a study of blood T cell repertoires in COVID-19. Profiled with immunoSEQ multiplex PCR; TCRdb holds only in-frame clones, not every one. The table lists 100,000 to 150,000 clones, approximately 90% of them singletons. Sequencing was done on a sample of peripheral blood. The receptor set was obtained from a woman aged 80 or over with acute or convalescent COVID-19. Both conserved end residues are part of each CDR3. Each record gives: CDR3 length, V gene, J gene, clone size, CDR3 protein. Rows may omit the clone size; those that give it use once, few, many or a size class.

cdr3_length: 14
v_call: TRBV25-1
j_call: TRBJ2-3
clone_size: once
cdr3_aa: CASSSGLAIDTQYF

cdr3_length: 13
v_call: TRBV6-5
j_call: TRBJ1-2
clone_size: -
cdr3_aa: CASSYRTGGGYTF

cdr3_length: 16
v_call: TRBV5-6
j_call: TRBJ1-6
clone_size: -
cdr3_aa: CASSLVVGGGNSPLHF

cdr3_length: 11
v_call: TRBV28
j_call: TRBJ1-5
clone_size: -
cdr3_aa: CASYSNQPQHF

cdr3_length: 15
v_call: TRBV18
j_call: TRBJ1-5
clone_size: -
cdr3_aa: CASSPGGASNQPQHF

cdr3_length: 11
v_call: TRBV20-1
j_call: TRBJ2-1
clone_size: -
cdr3_aa: CSARQGREQFF

cdr3_length: 11
v_call: TRBV20-1
j_call: TRBJ2-5
clone_size: -
cdr3_aa: CSAIERETQYF

cdr3_length: 13
v_call: TRBV12-3/TRBV12-4
j_call: TRBJ2-1
clone_size: once
cdr3_aa: CASSRGGYNEQFF

cdr3_length: 15
v_call: TRBV7-9
j_call: TRBJ2-2
clone_size: -
cdr3_aa: CASSSGSSNTGELFF

cdr3_length: 15
v_call: TRBV11-3
j_call: TRBJ2-3
clone_size: -
cdr3_aa: CASSEGGWGTDTQYF

cdr3_length: 13
v_call: TRBV7-2
j_call: TRBJ1-1
clone_size: -
cdr3_aa: CASSLEARMRAFF

cdr3_length: 16
v_call: TRBV5-1
j_call: TRBJ2-3
clone_size: few
cdr3_aa: CASSFGAGPSTDTQYF

cdr3_length: 15
v_call: TRBV4-3
j_call: TRBJ1-5
clone_size: -
cdr3_aa: CASSQDLYPHQPQHF

cdr3_length: 17
v_call: TRBV7-2
j_call: TRBJ2-7
clone_size: -
cdr3_aa: CASSRGQVGGLSYEQYF

cdr3_length: 16
v_call: TRBV9
j_call: TRBJ2-3
clone_size: -
cdr3_aa: CASSVAGGGVADTQYF

cdr3_length: 16
v_call: TRBV7-8
j_call: TRBJ2-5
clone_size: -
cdr3_aa: CASSIGTSSYQETQYF

cdr3_length: 16
v_call: TRBV21-1
j_call: TRBJ2-1
clone_size: -
cdr3_aa: CASSKSDRGSYNEQFF

cdr3_length: 18
v_call: TRBV7-8
j_call: TRBJ2-3
clone_size: -
cdr3_aa: CASSSRRRGQASTDTQYF

cdr3_length: 16
v_call: TRBV5-1
j_call: TRBJ2-2
clone_size: once
cdr3_aa: CASSPGTSGNTGELFF

cdr3_length: 15
v_call: TRBV2
j_call: TRBJ1-5
clone_size: -
cdr3_aa: CASSGAGGVNQPQHF

cdr3_length: 13
v_call: TRBV11-2
j_call: TRBJ1-2
clone_size: -
cdr3_aa: CASSFGGSAGYTF

cdr3_length: 16
v_call: TRBV6-2/TRBV6-3
j_call: TRBJ2-2
clone_size: -
cdr3_aa: CASSLAPATVLGELFF

cdr3_length: 14
v_call: TRBV24-1
j_call: TRBJ2-1
clone_size: -
cdr3_aa: CATSTSGRVDEQFF

cdr3_length: 13
v_call: TRBV4-2
j_call: TRBJ2-7
clone_size: -
cdr3_aa: CASSQELAGEQYF

cdr3_length: 17
v_call: TRBV2
j_call: TRBJ2-6
clone_size: -
cdr3_aa: CASSEVQGLAGANVLTF

cdr3_length: 15
v_call: TRBV12-5
j_call: TRBJ2-7
clone_size: once
cdr3_aa: CASGFSQGASYEQYF

cdr3_length: 15
v_call: TRBV6-5
j_call: TRBJ2-2
clone_size: -
cdr3_aa: CATRAEPRGTGELFF

cdr3_length: 14
v_call: TRBV3-1/TRBV3-2
j_call: TRBJ1-5
clone_size: -
cdr3_aa: CASSLGDSNQPQHF

cdr3_length: 16
v_call: TRBV6-2/TRBV6-3
j_call: TRBJ2-5
clone_size: -
cdr3_aa: CASSYSLRGAVETQYF

cdr3_length: 17
v_call: TRBV24-1
j_call: TRBJ2-6
clone_size: -
cdr3_aa: CATSSRTGVSGANVLTF

cdr3_length: 13
v_call: TRBV7-3
j_call: TRBJ1-1
clone_size: -
cdr3_aa: CASSSLPVTEAFF

cdr3_length: 14
v_call: TRBV11-3
j_call: TRBJ2-1
clone_size: once
cdr3_aa: CASSRELADNEQFF

cdr3_length: 15
v_call: TRBV7-9
j_call: TRBJ2-3
clone_size: -
cdr3_aa: CASSQRQGGTDTQYF

cdr3_length: 18
v_call: TRBV18
j_call: TRBJ2-7
clone_size: -
cdr3_aa: CASSPRLNRGQSSYEQYF

cdr3_length: 18
v_call: TRBV29-1
j_call: TRBJ2-7
clone_size: -
cdr3_aa: CSVAGTGKKGLASYEQYF

cdr3_length: 13
v_call: TRBV12-3/TRBV12-4
j_call: TRBJ2-1
clone_size: -
cdr3_aa: CASTFGTSDEQFF

cdr3_length: 14
v_call: TRBV5-6
j_call: TRBJ1-2
clone_size: -
cdr3_aa: CASSLGSGAHGYTF

cdr3_length: 16
v_call: TRBV5-1
j_call: TRBJ1-1
clone_size: few
cdr3_aa: CASSFVRGLENTEAFF

cdr3_length: 18
v_call: TRBV27
j_call: TRBJ2-3
clone_size: -
cdr3_aa: CASSLNPGGYLGTDTQYF

cdr3_length: 13
v_call: TRBV9
j_call: TRBJ1-2
clone_size: -
cdr3_aa: CASSVEGGTGYTF

cdr3_length: 16
v_call: TRBV7-2
j_call: TRBJ1-2
clone_size: -
cdr3_aa: CASSLVTGGRDYGYTF

cdr3_length: 17
v_call: TRBV19
j_call: TRBJ1-4
clone_size: -
cdr3_aa: CATSTRQGAATNEKLFF

cdr3_length: 11
v_call: TRBV7-9
j_call: TRBJ2-7
clone_size: few
cdr3_aa: CASSLAGEQYF